The 6 T cell receptor beta chains below were found in one sample sequenced in a study of regulatory T cells in long-lasting Graves disease. The sample's time point: persistent/refractory GD, antithyroid drugs over 5 years with positive TRAb. Extracted RNA from PBMCs served as the source of the TCR library. Arm-PCR of CDR3 regions with iRepertoire HTBI primers generated TCR beta libraries. TCRdb called the multiplex PCR reads again in MiXCR, with one record for every CDR3 protein. The table has around 400,000 distinct CDR3 sequences, roughly 24% seen once. The sample was peripheral blood mononuclear cells (PBMCs), taken when the disease was refractory, from a patient treated with antithyroid drugs. These TCRs come from a woman aged 40 to 55 with Graves disease.

This clonotype was seen many times. The V gene is TRBV20-1, the J gene TRBJ2-4; D may be TRBD2 (6 bases). Looked up from germline, CDR1 is DFQATT and CDR2 is SNEGSKA (reference sequence). V dropped 6 bases and J dropped 8 bases, with 17 bases sitting between them. There are 13 residues in the CDR3. The CDR3 DNA is TGCAGTGCCTGCAAGGTGGGAGGAGACATTCAGTACTTC. Protein: CSACKVGGDIQYF.

The sample holds many counts of this clonotype. The gene calls are TRBV28 and TRBJ1-2; D may be TRBD1 (6 bases). CDR3 size: 15 residues. CDR1 and CDR2 from the germline V gene are MDHEN and SYDVKM. V was trimmed by 5 bases and J by 5 bases, leaving 18 bases between them. The CDR3 nucleotides read TGTGCCAGCAGTCCCTCGGGGGCGGTTCGATATGGCTACACCTTC. The encoded protein is CASSPSGAVRYGYTF.

This clonotype was counted a few times. The rearrangement links TRBV7-3 to TRBJ2-1; 10 bases line up with TRBD2. Germline trimming cut 5 bases from V and 7 bases from J; bases unmatched to any gene: 14. Germline assignment: CDR1 SGHTA and CDR2 FQGTGA. The CDR3 is 17 residues long. CDR3 amino acids: CASSPKGRSSGRNEQFF. The CDR3 bases are TGTGCCAGCAGCCCCAAAGGACGGAGTAGCGGGAGGAATGAGCAGTTCTTC.

The CDR3 region is CASSQVGTGQEKLFF. The CDR3 nucleotides read TGCGCCAGCAGCCAAGTTGGCACAGGGCAAGAAAAACTGTTTTTT. The chain has TRBV4-1 and TRBJ1-4, with D perhaps matching TRBD1 (6 bases). Germline V CDR1 and CDR2: MGHRA, YSYEKL. V was pared by 1 base and J by 8 bases, with 14 bases between. This CDR3 contains 15 residues.

This clonotype was counted only a few times. V usage is TRBV27 and J usage is TRBJ2-1, with TRBD2 matching 8 bases. The ends lost 3 bases at V and 2 bases at J; junction bases unmatched: 0. The CDR3 totals 14 residues. Looked up from germline, CDR1 is MNHEY and CDR2 is SMNVEV (reference sequence). CDR3 loop: CASSFSGTYNEQFF. The CDR3, as DNA: TGTGCCAGCAGTTTTAGCGGGACCTACAATGAGCAGTTCTTC.

This clonotype was counted many times. The chain joins TRBV6-1 to TRBJ2-7; D could derive from TRBD1 or TRBD2 (6 bases each). This CDR3 has 16 amino acids. Trimming removed 6 bases from V and 0 bases from J, with 18 bases in between. Germline V gives CDR1 MNHNS, CDR2 SASEGT. CDR3 sequence (DNA): TGTGCCAGCAGCGATGGCTGGGGGGCCAGCTCCTACGAGCAGTACTTC. It yields the protein CASSDGWGASSYEQYF.